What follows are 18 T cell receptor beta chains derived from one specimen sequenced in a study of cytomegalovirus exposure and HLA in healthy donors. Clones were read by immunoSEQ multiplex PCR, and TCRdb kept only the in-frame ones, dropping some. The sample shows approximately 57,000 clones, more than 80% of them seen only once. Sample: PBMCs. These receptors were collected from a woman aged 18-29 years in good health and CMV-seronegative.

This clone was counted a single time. The CDR3 spells CATDSTHTDTQYF. Here the CDR3 DNA reads TGTGCCACGGACAGCACACACACAGATACGCAGTATTTT. The chain combines TRBV28 with TRBJ2-3; perhaps TRBD1 as D (6 bases). Deletions cut 10 bases from V and 2 bases from J, with 13 bases between. Germline assignment: CDR1 MDHEN and CDR2 SYDVKM. The CDR3 extends over 13 amino acids.

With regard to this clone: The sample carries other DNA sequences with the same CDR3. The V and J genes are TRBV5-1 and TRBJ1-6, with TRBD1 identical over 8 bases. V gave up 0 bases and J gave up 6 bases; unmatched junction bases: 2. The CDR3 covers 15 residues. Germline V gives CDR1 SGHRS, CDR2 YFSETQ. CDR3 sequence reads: CASSLGGTGNSPLHF. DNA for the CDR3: TGCGCCAGCAGCTTGGGCGGGACAGGTAATTCACCCCTCCACTTT.

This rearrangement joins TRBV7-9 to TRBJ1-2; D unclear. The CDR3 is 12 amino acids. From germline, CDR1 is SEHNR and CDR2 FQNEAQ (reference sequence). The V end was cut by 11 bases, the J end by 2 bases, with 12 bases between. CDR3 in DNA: TGTGCCCCTAATGCTAACAACTATGGCTACACCTTC. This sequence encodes CAPNANNYGYTF.

The CDR3 DNA is TGTGCCAGCAGGGACACAGGGGAGACTGAAGCTTTCTTT. It specifies CASRDTGETEAFF. The rearrangement joins TRBV25-1 to TRBJ1-1; 7 bases agree with TRBD1. The germline V gene has CDR1 MGHDK and CDR2 SYGVNS. J was trimmed by 5 bases and V by 6 bases; bases with no gene match: 6. This CDR3 has 13 amino acids.

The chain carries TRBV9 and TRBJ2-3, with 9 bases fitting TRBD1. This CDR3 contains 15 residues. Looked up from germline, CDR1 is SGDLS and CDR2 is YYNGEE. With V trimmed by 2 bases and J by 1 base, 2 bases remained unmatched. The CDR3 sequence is CASSVGQGRTDTQYF. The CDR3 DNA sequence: TGTGCCAGCAGCGTGGGACAGGGACGCACAGATACGCAGTATTTT.

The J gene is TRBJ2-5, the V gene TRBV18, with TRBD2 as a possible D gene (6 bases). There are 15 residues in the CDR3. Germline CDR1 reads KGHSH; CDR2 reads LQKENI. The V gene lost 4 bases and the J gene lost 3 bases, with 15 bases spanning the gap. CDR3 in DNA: TGTGCCAGCTCACAATCAAACAGGAGGGAAGAGACCCAGTACTTC. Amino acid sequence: CASSQSNRREETQYF.

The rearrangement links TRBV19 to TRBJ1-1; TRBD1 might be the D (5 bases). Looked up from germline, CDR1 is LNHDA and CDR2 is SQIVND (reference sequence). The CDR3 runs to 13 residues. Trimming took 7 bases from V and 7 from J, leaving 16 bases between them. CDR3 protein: CASTLRGSGEAFF. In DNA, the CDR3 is TGTGCCAGTACTCTAAGGGGATCCGGTGAAGCTTTCTTT.

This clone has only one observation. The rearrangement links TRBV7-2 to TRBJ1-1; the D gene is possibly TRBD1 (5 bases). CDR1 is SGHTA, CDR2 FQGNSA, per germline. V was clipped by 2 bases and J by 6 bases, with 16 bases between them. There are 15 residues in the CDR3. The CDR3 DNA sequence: TGTGCCAGCAGCTTAAGTTCGTTGTCAGGGTCTGAAGCTTTCTTT. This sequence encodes CASSLSSLSGSEAFF.

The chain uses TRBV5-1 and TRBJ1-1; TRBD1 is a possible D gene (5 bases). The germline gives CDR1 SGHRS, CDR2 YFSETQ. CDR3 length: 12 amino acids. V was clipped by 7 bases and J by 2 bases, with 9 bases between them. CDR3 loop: CASGAANTEAFF. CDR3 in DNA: TGCGCCAGCGGGGCAGCTAACACTGAAGCTTTCTTT. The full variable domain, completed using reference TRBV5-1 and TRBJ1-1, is KAGVTQTPRYLIKTRGQQVTLSCSPISGHRSVSWYQQTPGQGLQFLFEYFSETQRNKGNFPGRFSGRQFSNSRSEMNVSTLELGDSALYLCASGAANTEAFFGQGTRLTVV.

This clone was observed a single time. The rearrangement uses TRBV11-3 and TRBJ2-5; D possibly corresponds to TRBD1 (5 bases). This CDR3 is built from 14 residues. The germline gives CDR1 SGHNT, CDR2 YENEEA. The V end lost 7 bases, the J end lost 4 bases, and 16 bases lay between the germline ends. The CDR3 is CASNSRRGPETQYF. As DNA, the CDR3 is TGTGCCAGCAACTCACGAAGGGGCCCAGAGACCCAGTACTTC.

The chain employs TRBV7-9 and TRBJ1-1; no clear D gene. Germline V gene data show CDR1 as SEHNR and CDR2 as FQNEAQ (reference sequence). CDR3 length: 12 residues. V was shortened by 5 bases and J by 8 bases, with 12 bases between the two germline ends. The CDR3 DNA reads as TGTGCCAGCAGCCGGTACGGGGAGGAAGCTTTCTTT. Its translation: CASSRYGEEAFF.

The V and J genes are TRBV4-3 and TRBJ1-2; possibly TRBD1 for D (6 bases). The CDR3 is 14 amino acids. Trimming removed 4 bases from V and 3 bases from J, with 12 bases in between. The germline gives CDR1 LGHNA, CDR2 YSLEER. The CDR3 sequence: CASSPGDRDYGYTF. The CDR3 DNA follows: TGCGCCAGCAGCCCAGGGGACCGTGACTATGGCTACACCTTC.

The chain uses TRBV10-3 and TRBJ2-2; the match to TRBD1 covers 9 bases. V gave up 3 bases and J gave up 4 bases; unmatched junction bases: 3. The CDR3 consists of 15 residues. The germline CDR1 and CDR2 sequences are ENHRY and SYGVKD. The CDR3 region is CAISDTGGITGELFF. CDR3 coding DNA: TGTGCCATCAGTGATACAGGGGGCATCACCGGGGAGCTGTTTTTT.

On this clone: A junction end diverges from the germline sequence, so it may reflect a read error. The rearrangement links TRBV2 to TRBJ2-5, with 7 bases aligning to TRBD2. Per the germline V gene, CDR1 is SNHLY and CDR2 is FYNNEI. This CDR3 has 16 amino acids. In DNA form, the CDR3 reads TGTGCCAGCAGGGAAGGACTAGACTCAGGAGGAAAGACCCAGTACTTC. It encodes CASREGLDSGGKTQYF.

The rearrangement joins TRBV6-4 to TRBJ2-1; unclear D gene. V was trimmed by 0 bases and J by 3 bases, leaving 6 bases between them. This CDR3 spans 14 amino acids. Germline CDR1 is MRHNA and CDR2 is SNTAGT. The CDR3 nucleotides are TGTGCCAGCAGTGACTCTGCGGACTACAATGAGCAGTTCTTC. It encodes CASSDSADYNEQFF.

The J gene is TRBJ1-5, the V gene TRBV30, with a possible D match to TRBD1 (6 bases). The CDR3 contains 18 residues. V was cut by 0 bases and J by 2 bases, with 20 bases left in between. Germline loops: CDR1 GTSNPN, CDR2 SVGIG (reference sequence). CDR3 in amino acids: CAWSVRVTGWVRNQPQHF. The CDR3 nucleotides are TGTGCCTGGAGTGTACGGGTAACAGGGTGGGTTCGCAATCAGCCCCAGCATTTT.

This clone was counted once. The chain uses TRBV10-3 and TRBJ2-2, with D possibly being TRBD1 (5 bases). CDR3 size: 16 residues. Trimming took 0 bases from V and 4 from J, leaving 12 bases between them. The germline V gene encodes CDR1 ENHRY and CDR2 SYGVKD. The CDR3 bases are TGTGCCATCAGTGAGTCGTCAGGGAAGGGCACCGGGGAGCTGTTTTTT. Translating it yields CAISESSGKGTGELFF.

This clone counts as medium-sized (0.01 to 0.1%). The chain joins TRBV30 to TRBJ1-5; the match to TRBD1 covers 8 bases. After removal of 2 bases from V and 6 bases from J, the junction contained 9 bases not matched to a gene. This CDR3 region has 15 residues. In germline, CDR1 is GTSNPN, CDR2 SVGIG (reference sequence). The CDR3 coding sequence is TGTGCCTGGAGTCCATCGACAGGGGATGTTCAGCCCCAGCATTTT. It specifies CAWSPSTGDVQPQHF. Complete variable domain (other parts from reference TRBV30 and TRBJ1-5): SQTIHQWPATLVQPVGSPLSLECTVEGTSNPNLYWYRQAAGRGLQLLFYSVGIGQISSEVPQNLSASRPQDRQFILSSKKLLLSDSGFYLCAWSPSTGDVQPQHFGDGTRLSIL.